This T cell receptor (beta chain) was recorded in a study of cytomegalovirus exposure and HLA in healthy donors (dated by TCRdb to between 2016 and 2019). With regard to the full study: In an earlier analysis of roughly 590 of the donors, 250 to 350 Gb of sequence data and 90 million to 120 million unique TCR beta sequences from roughly 180 million T cells were reported. The later analysis used no new phenotypic data to find candidate immune exposures, relying instead on TCR beta sequences and their occurrence across donors. HLA typing included class I and class II loci at four-digit resolution. Genome-wide SNP genotypes for about 60% of the 666 donors were used in a later genetic analysis, which treated that subset as a discovery cohort. The genetic ancestry cluster associated with self-reported Caucasian donors included around 76% of the 398 genotyped donors. Roughly 5 DR-DQ haplotypes were handled as single units for association and clustering, since linkage in the cohort was strong. Among about 360 genotyped donors of the cohort, an average of 235,054 unique TCR beta nucleotide sequences were sequenced per donor, about a sixth of them non-productive. Along with the approximately 670-subject first cohort, a separate validation cohort of over 90 different subjects was used. The study was designed to test whether signatures of past pathogen exposure could be identified by cataloging public T cell receptors. An early release covering about 600 HLA-typed donors comprised about 310 gigabases of sequencing data and approximately 80 million unique TCR sequences. All discovery cohort repertoires had been generated using a single sequencing platform. The number of typed donors differed by locus: roughly 620-640 for A, B, C, DRB1 and DQB1; roughly 510 for DQA1; 606 for DPA1; and roughly 450 for DPB1. Using immunosequencing, the study profiled T cell repertoires from fewer than 700 subjects and related those repertoires to cytomegalovirus serostatus. The study combined high-throughput TCR immunosequencing, statistical association of individual TCRs with disease status, and machine learning to predict cytomegalovirus infection status. In an earlier analysis of 587 of the donors, high-throughput TCR beta sequencing was used to judge whether each TCR beta V gene segment behaved as functional or pseudogenic. A later analysis re-examined previously published TCR beta repertoires from just over 650 donors and added high-resolution HLA genotyping to investigate patterns of TCR occurrence. Donor age, sex, ethnicity and CMV serostatus were collected together with the repertoire data. What the authors observed across the whole study: In a later analysis, most CMV-associated TCR beta chains were found to appear HLA-restricted, with HLA associations seemingly driven largely by CMV exposure. In vitro tests confirmed that a few of the cytomegalovirus-associated TCR beta chains recognize cytomegalovirus antigens. The study gave a list of more than 150 TCR beta chains associated with cytomegalovirus. In a later genetic analysis, fewer N-insertions in productive TCRs were reported among donors in an Asian-associated ancestry cluster than the roughly 700-donor mean. Correlated functional status among segregating V segments might be attributable to linkage disequilibrium, but an unknown experimental factor could not be ruled out. Presence/absence analyses assumed roughly uniform sequencing depth across donors, an assumption that may not hold. According to a later analysis, parvovirus B19, influenza, CMV and Epstein-Barr virus appeared linked to several top co-occurrence clusters. Specific HLA alleles were associated with more than 15,000 TCR beta sequences at a false discovery rate of 0.05 in a later analysis. In a later genetic analysis, a missense DCLRE1C variant was associated with V-gene and J-gene trimming of TCR beta chains, and the association was replicated in an independent cohort. A cluster of highly shared sequence variants was judged likely to represent a technical artifact of the sequencing pipeline. The only immune exposure information available for the cohort was CMV serostatus. Only TCR beta chains were sequenced in this cohort, and the absence of alpha or paired-chain data limited detectable features. A further reported finding was that TCR beta sequences accurately predicted the HLA-A and HLA-B alleles for most subjects in the first cohort. Because counts were too low, about 18 rarely observed V segments, including chromosome 9 orphons, were excluded from the earlier analysis of around 640 of the donors. Strong co-occurrence of HLA alleles, especially DR and DQ, made assigning TCR associations to individual alleles difficult. According to the authors, the approach could potentially be generalized to other disease states and immunological phenotypes. Most TCR sequences were seen in very few donors, while some public TCRs were found in many individuals. In an earlier analysis of approximately 590 of the donors, most TCR beta V segments were observed in productive rearrangements about 87% or about 30% of the time, broadly matching IMGT annotations. HLA typing was unavailable for some donors at each locus, so association tests used only the typed subset. According to a later analysis, TCR association rates differed among HLA loci, with DRB1 alleles showing the most associated TCRs and HLA-C alleles showing the fewest. Some IMGT-functional V segments, including TRBV6-2 and TRBV6-3, could not be told apart with the 87-base-pair reads, so those segments were excluded. The classifier was reported to diagnose cytomegalovirus status with high specificity and sensitivity in both the original and validation cohorts. Compared with equally common non-associated chains, HLA-associated TCR beta chains in a later analysis were more clonally expanded and had lower generation probabilities.

The cohort comprised under 700 healthy bone marrow donors. All cohort members were sampled while nominally healthy, although unrecorded immune exposures were likely present. The donor was CMV seronegative and was included in the group of several hundred seronegative cohort members. A peripheral blood sample was provided by each donor, and peripheral blood mononuclear cells were used for TCR beta sequencing. The Qiagen DNeasy Blood Extraction Kit was used to extract genomic DNA from the blood cell samples. The germline V and J ends show losses of 2 bases and 7 bases respectively, and no gene match explains 4 bases of the junction. The CDR3 runs 14 residues from the cysteine to the phenylalanine. The only DNA kept is the CDR3, 42 bases in frame from the first base. Looking up the germline V gene yields CDR1 MNHEY and CDR2 SVGAGI. Library prep was done by the immunoSEQ multiplex PCR assay. The multiplex PCR relied on a mix of 60 forward primers for TCR Vbeta segments and 13 reverse primers for TCR Jbeta segments. Amplification of the CDR3 region of rearranged TCR beta genes was performed with a multiplex PCR assay on genomic DNA. The amplified TCR beta libraries were sequenced on the Illumina HiSeq System as 87-base-pair reads. Per the source publication's procedure: In a later analysis, some 80 million unique TCR beta chains were counted across the roughly 700 repertoires, and about 10 million of these chains were shared by at least two donors. Raw reads were error-corrected and collapsed into unique sequences by a nearest-neighbor algorithm in which closely related sequences were merged to remove PCR and sequencing errors. Alignment of CDR3 sequences to IMGT reference sequences was used to assign V, D and J gene segments. For a sequence to be retained, a match of at least six nucleotides to both a V gene segment and a J gene segment was required. A rearrangement was called productive if the CDR3 had no stop codons and remained in frame with V and J, and every other rearrangement was called non-productive. Following IMGT convention, CDR3 was defined as the stretch from the second conserved V-encoded cysteine up to the conserved J-encoded phenylalanine. The earlier analysis of 587 of the donors excluded any sequence lacking an unambiguous match to a single V gene segment. In an earlier analysis of several hundred of the donors, V segments were called functional above 56.7% productive rearrangements and were called segregating when the between-donor standard deviation exceeded 5%. A statistical classification framework was built for diagnosing cytomegalovirus status from the catalog of TCR beta chain sequences. In a later analysis, TCR nucleotide sequences were compared against IMGT/GENE-DB human TR gene sequences so that V and J genes could be assigned. In a later analysis, CDR3 sequences and most-parsimonious VDJ recombination scenarios were assigned using the TCRdist pipeline. In a later analysis, each TCR beta chain was defined by its CDR3 amino acid sequence together with its V-gene family, and reads lacking a unique V-gene family were excluded. In a later analysis, approximately 640 highly shared, low-generation-probability nucleotide sequences were removed to address suspected cross-contamination and a sequencing artifact. A later analysis calculated a clonal expansion index for each public chain from normalized within-repertoire ranks of inferred template counts. In a later analysis, generation probabilities were computed with a VDJ recombination model fitted to out-of-frame rearrangements, and the resulting probabilities were checked against IGoR. Hypergeometric tests were used in a later analysis to score TCR-TCR, TCR-HLA and TCR-CMV co-occurrence, with a repertoire-size bias correction applied to the TCR pairs. In a later analysis, false discovery rates were estimated by permuting HLA or CMV assignments 20 times. A later analysis grouped co-occurring TCRs with DBSCAN, adding TCRdist sequence similarity when clustering within HLA-allele-positive subsets. Repertoires with fewer than 30,000 or more than 120,000 public chains, plus five repertoires with anomalous nucleotide sharing, were excluded from co-occurrence clustering. TCRdb took over this immuneACCESS table, retaining in-frame rearrangements with V and J assigned. Such tables are incomplete; in checked studies, under half of the missing clones stem from an unresolved V gene, and the remainder is unexplained. The V and J calls and clone size were taken over from that table, and D and trimming were inferred from the DNA. This sample is represented by some 150,000 clones; roughly four fifths of them were singletons. 4.3% of the sample is held by the ten biggest clonotypes.

There are a few counts of this clone. Its antigen is currently not known. No base quality values were provided; no much bigger clone lies one nucleotide off. Sequencing input: PBMCs. The sequence was obtained from a middle-aged man in good health and CMV-seronegative. The chain employs TRBV6-5 and TRBJ1-1, and 10 bases in between align with TRBD1. The CDR3 protein is CASSYRQGANEAFF. The DNA sequence reads TGTGCCAGCAGTTACAGACAGGGGGCAAATGAAGCTTTCTTT.